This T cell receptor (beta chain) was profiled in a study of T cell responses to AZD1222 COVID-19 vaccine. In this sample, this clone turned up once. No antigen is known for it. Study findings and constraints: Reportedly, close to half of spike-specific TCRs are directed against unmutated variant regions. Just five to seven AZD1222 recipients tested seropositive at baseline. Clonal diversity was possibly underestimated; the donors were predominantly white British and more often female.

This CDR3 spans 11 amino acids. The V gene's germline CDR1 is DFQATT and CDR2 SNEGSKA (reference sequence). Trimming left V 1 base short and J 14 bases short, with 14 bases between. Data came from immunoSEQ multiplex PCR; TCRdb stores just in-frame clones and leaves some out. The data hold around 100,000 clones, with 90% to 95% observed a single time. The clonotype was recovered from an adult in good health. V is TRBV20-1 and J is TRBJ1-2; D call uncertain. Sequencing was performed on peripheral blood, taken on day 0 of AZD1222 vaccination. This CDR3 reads CSARVGGVPTF. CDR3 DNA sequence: TGCAGTGCTAGAGTAGGTGGGGTCCCTACCTTC.